Below, 18 T cell receptor beta chains from the same sample are listed, as sequenced in a study of monozygotic twins with inflammatory bowel disease. TCRdb re-called the 5' RACE reads and shows each CDR3 protein once, DNA omitted. This table holds approximately 120,000 distinct CDR3 sequences. What was sequenced was blood. These receptors were obtained from a human donor with ulcerative colitis or Crohn's disease, or a healthy co-twin of an affected twin (not recorded which).

This chain uses TRBV5-1 with TRBJ2-7; TCRdb picks TRBD2, but there is no DNA to check that call. The CDR3 length is 17 residues. Germline V lookup: CDR1 SGHRS, CDR2 YFSETQ. This chain's CDR3 is CASSLGTSGWSPYEQYF. Using reference TRBV5-1 and TRBJ2-7 for the parts outside the CDR3, the full variable domain is KAGVTQTPRYLIKTRGQQVTLSCSPISGHRSVSWYQQTPGQGLQFLFEYFSETQRNKGNFPGRFSGRQFSNSRSEMNVSTLELGDSALYLCASSLGTSGWSPYEQYFGPGTRLTVT.

V usage is TRBV7-2 and J usage is TRBJ1-5. The germline V gene has CDR1 SGHTA and CDR2 FQGNSA. The CDR3 consists of 14 residues. This CDR3 reads CASSLGRENQPQHF.

The CDR3 loop is CATTIQGARSPLHF. The J gene is TRBJ1-6, the V gene TRBV27; checking the TCRdb D call of TRBD1 is not possible without DNA. This CDR3 has 14 amino acids. The germline V gene has CDR1 MNHEY and CDR2 SMNVEV (reference sequence).

The chain's CDR3 is CASSPYNEQFF. The chain joins TRBV7-2 to TRBJ2-1. The CDR3 has 11 residues. CDR1 SGHTA and CDR2 FQGNSA come from the germline V gene. Full variable domain (rest looked up from reference TRBV7-2 and TRBJ2-1): GAGVSQSPSNKVTEKGKDVELRCDPISGHTALYWYRQSLGQGLEFLIYFQGNSAPDKSGLPSDRFSAERTGGSVSTLTIQRTQQEDSAVYLCASSPYNEQFFGPGTRLTVL.

This sequence joins TRBV7-9 and TRBJ1-4; TCRdb's D call, TRBD1, is unchecked because there is no DNA. Germline CDR1 is SEHNR and CDR2 is FQNEAQ (reference sequence). This CDR3 region has 15 residues. The CDR3 sequence is CASSFSGHPNEKLFF.

The gene calls are TRBV7-3 and TRBJ1-1. Germline CDR1 is SGHTA and CDR2 is FQGTGA. The CDR3 is 13 amino acids. CDR3 protein: CASSFFVNTEAFF.

The chain links TRBV4-2 to TRBJ2-1. Germline assignment: CDR1 LGHNA and CDR2 YNFKEQ. This CDR3 spans 16 amino acids. The CDR3 sequence: CASSQDSAGLWGEQFF.

The chain joins TRBV7-9 to TRBJ2-3. Germline CDR1 is SEHNR and CDR2 is FQNEAQ (reference sequence). The CDR3 runs to 14 residues. This CDR3 is CASSLFVGADTQYF. Variable domain in full (rest from reference TRBV7-9 and TRBJ2-3): DTGVSQNPRHKITKRGQNVTFRCDPISEHNRLYWYRQTLGQGPEFLTYFQNEAQLEKSRLLSDRFSAERPKGSFSTLEIQRTEQGDSAMYLCASSLFVGADTQYFGPGTRLTVL.

The chain links TRBV20-1 to TRBJ2-5; the D call of TRBD1 rests on TCRdb alone, since no DNA is present to check it. This CDR3 is built from 13 residues. Germline V CDR1 and CDR2: DFQATT, SNEGSKA (reference sequence). CDR3 protein: CSARLDGRGTQYF.

The chain uses TRBV10-3 and TRBJ2-3; lacking DNA, the TRBD1 call made by TCRdb goes unchecked. Germline V gene sequence: CDR1 ENHRY, CDR2 SYGVKD. The CDR3 covers 12 residues. The CDR3 region is CAAPDSTDTQYF.

The chain carries TRBV11-3 and TRBJ2-1; TCRdb reports TRBD2, a call that lacks DNA to check it against. CDR3 length: 15 amino acids. In germline, CDR1 is SGHNT, CDR2 YENEEA. CDR3 amino acids: CASSLDGSGDNEQFF.

This chain joins TRBV20-1 and TRBJ2-1; the TCRdb D gene call, TRBD2, has no DNA to confirm it. Germline CDR1 and CDR2: DFQATT and SNEGSKA (reference sequence). The CDR3 totals 15 residues. This CDR3 is CSARGQRTPFNEQFF.

The chain links TRBV29-1 to TRBJ1-3; TCRdb's D call of TRBD1 is untestable without DNA. Germline V gene data show CDR1 as SQVTM and CDR2 as ANQGSEA. The CDR3 covers 16 residues. The CDR3: CSVEDGTGRSGNTIYF. Together with reference TRBV29-1 and TRBJ1-3, the CDR3 gives the full variable domain: SAVISQKPSRDICQRGTSLTIQCQVDSQVTMMFWYRQQPGQSLTLIATANQGSEATYESGFVIDKFPISRPNLTFSTLTVSNMSPEDSSIYLCSVEDGTGRSGNTIYFGEGSWLTVV.

V gene TRBV5-1 combines with J gene TRBJ1-2; the TRBD1 assignment by TCRdb is unverifiable without DNA. The germline V gene has CDR1 SGHRS and CDR2 YFSETQ. The CDR3 covers 14 residues. CDR3: CASSLEQGGYGYTF.

The gene calls are TRBV6-5 and TRBJ2-3; no DNA is available, so the TRBD2 call from TCRdb remains unchecked. The germline V gene has CDR1 MNHEY and CDR2 SVGAGI. This CDR3 comprises 13 residues. This CDR3 is CASGRGWSDTQYF.

The chain carries TRBV12-3 or TRBV12-4 and TRBJ1-2. This CDR3 spans 14 amino acids. Here the CDR3 reads CASSSHPSNYGYTF.

The chain has TRBV4-2 and TRBJ2-3. The CDR3 runs 15 residues. Per the germline V gene, CDR1 is LGHNA and CDR2 is YNFKEQ. CDR3 in amino acids: CASSQELQETDTQYF.

The chain uses TRBV5-1 and TRBJ1-1; TCRdb's D call of TRBD1 is untestable without DNA. The V gene's germline CDR1 is SGHRS and CDR2 YFSETQ. The CDR3 consists of 14 residues. CDR3 sequence reads: CASSAGQVNTEAFF.